The rows below give T cell receptor beta chains drawn from one sample of a study of T cells in Graves' hyperthyroidism and ophthalmopathy. A single record per CDR3 protein comes from TCRdb applying MiXCR to the multiplex PCR reads. The table has about 400,000 distinct CDR3 sequences, 20% to 25% seen once. The sequenced sample consisted of blood. These receptor sequences come from a middle-aged man with Graves' hyperthyroidism. CDR3s include the opening cysteine and the closing phenylalanine or tryptophan. Fields, in order: CDR3 length, clone size, J gene, D gene, V gene, CDR3 protein, CDR3 DNA. D genes are given only for firm matches. Clone size, where shown, is once, few, many, or a class for clones that have expanded.

15 - TRBJ2-3 TRBD2 TRBV9 CASGGLAGSADTQYF TGTGCCAGCGGAGGACTAGCGGGATCCGCGGATACGCAGTATTTT
15 - TRBJ1-1 - TRBV5-1 CASSPKTGQNTEAFF TGCGCCAGCAGTCCTAAGACAGGACAGAACACTGAAGCTTTCTTT
14 - TRBJ2-5 - TRBV18 CASSTGWEQETQYF TGTGCCAGCTCAACGGGGTGGGAACAAGAGACCCAGTACTTC
16 - TRBJ2-7 TRBD2 TRBV20-1 CSARAPTSGSSYEQYF TGCAGTGCTAGAGCCCCCACTAGCGGGAGCTCCTACGAGCAGTACTTC
12 - TRBJ1-1 - TRBV29-1 CSVTTRNTEAFF TGCAGCGTTACCACCAGGAACACTGAAGCTTTCTTT
16 few TRBJ1-6 TRBD1 TRBV5-1 CASSLAGTDYNSPLHF TGCGCCAGCAGCTTGGCCGGGACAGATTATAATTCACCCCTCCACTTT
13 many TRBJ1-1 - TRBV11-3 CASSLDEDAEAFF TGTGCCAGCAGCTTAGATGAGGACGCTGAAGCTTTCTTT
11 many TRBJ2-5 TRBD1 TRBV28 CASVQTGAQYF TGTGCCAGCGTCCAGACAGGGGCTCAGTACTTC
14 - TRBJ2-4 - TRBV12-3/TRBV12-4 CASSLPGLQNIQYF TGTGCCAGCAGCCTTCCGGGACTTCAAAACATTCAGTACTTC
18 few TRBJ2-3 TRBD2 TRBV5-1 CASSTLAGGLHLQDTQYF TGCGCCAGCAGCACCTTAGCGGGAGGCCTTCATCTTCAAGATACGCAGTATTTT
15 - TRBJ1-4 - TRBV18 CASSPLGTGLEKLFF TGTGCCAGCTCACCTCTCGGAACAGGACTCGAAAAACTGTTTTTT
13 few TRBJ2-2 - TRBV4-2 CASSAMSGGELFF TGTGCCAGCAGCGCAATGAGTGGCGGGGAGCTGTTTTTT
15 - TRBJ1-1 - TRBV13 CASSLGAGLNTEAFF TGTGCCAGCAGCTTAGGGGCAGGGTTGAACACTGAAGCTTTCTTT
15 - TRBJ1-4 - TRBV11-2 CASSLVQATNEKLFF TGTGCCAGCAGCTTAGTACAGGCGACTAATGAAAAACTGTTTTTT
17 few TRBJ2-7 TRBD1 TRBV9 CASSVGPTGDLSYEQYF TGTGCCAGCAGCGTCGGACCGACAGGGGATCTCTCCTACGAGCAGTACTTC
16 - TRBJ2-5 TRBD2 TRBV3-1 CASSQLSGRVGETQYF TGTGCCAGCAGCCAACTTAGCGGGAGGGTTGGCGAGACCCAGTACTTC
16 - TRBJ2-5 - TRBV7-9 CASSLGGETRQETQYF TGTGCCAGCAGCTTAGGGGGAGAGACCCGCCAAGAGACCCAGTACTTC
16 few TRBJ2-2 - TRBV19 CASSSFRDTNTGELFF TGTGCCAGTAGTAGCTTCCGGGACACGAACACCGGGGAGCTGTTTTTT
16 - TRBJ2-2 - TRBV18 CASSPPQGSATGELFF TGTGCCAGCTCACCTCCACAGGGTAGTGCCACCGGGGAGCTGTTTTTT
17 - TRBJ1-1 TRBD1 TRBV12-3/TRBV12-4 CASSPTDRMLAGTEAFF TGTGCCAGCAGTCCAACGGACAGGATGTTAGCCGGCACTGAAGCTTTCTTT
15 few TRBJ1-1 - TRBV20-1 CSARSTPPNRDEAFF TGCAGTGCTAGATCAACCCCGCCAAACCGGGACGAAGCTTTCTTT
13 many TRBJ2-7 - TRBV27 CASRKDGPYEQYF TGTGCCAGCAGAAAGGACGGTCCCTACGAGCAGTACTTC
14 - TRBJ2-7 TRBD1 TRBV7-6 CASSNIQGAYEQYF TGTGCCAGCAGCAACATACAGGGGGCCTACGAGCAGTACTTC
13 - TRBJ2-1 - TRBV29-1 CSVDGANYNEQSF TGCAGCGTTGATGGGGCCAACTACAATGAGCAGTCCTTC
17 few TRBJ2-2 - TRBV6-1 CASSERWEETNTGELFF TGTGCCAGCAGTGAAAGGTGGGAGGAGACGAACACCGGGGAGCTGTTTTTT
16 - TRBJ2-3 TRBD2 TRBV11-2 CASTPGAGGPGDTQYF TGTGCCAGCACCCCAGGGGCGGGAGGCCCCGGAGATACGCAGTATTTT
16 - TRBJ2-5 - TRBV7-9 CASSQEHTGYQETQYF TGTGCCAGCAGCCAAGAGCACACAGGGTACCAAGAGACCCAGTACTTC
11 - TRBJ1-3 - TRBV20-1 CSASLGNTIYF TGCAGTGCTAGTCTCGGAAACACCATATATTTT
16 - TRBJ2-7 TRBD2 TRBV6-1 CASRPTTSGRLYEQYF TGTGCCAGCAGACCGACGACTAGCGGGAGGCTCTACGAGCAGTACTTC
16 many TRBJ2-2 TRBD2 TRBV7-8 CASSSQSGDSTGELFF TGTGCCAGCAGCTCGCAAAGCGGGGATAGCACCGGGGAGCTGTTTTTT
16 - TRBJ2-3 - TRBV19 CASRGVGRESTDTQYF TGTGCCAGTAGAGGAGTCGGCAGGGAAAGCACAGATACGCAGTATTTT
13 - TRBJ2-1 TRBD2 TRBV6-1 CASSTRLAGEQFF TGTGCCAGCAGTACCCGACTAGCAGGAGAGCAGTTCTTC
17 - TRBJ2-2 - TRBV3-1 CASSQDPRGPNTGELFF TGTGCCAGCAGCCAGGACCCCCGGGGTCCGAACACCGGGGAGCTGTTTTTT